A single sample is the source of the 9 T cell receptor beta chains below, sequenced in a study of CD8 T cells in ankylosing spondylitis. TCRdb recomputed calls from the 5' RACE reads with MiXCR, one row per CDR3 protein. The sample shows hundreds of thousands of distinct CDR3 sequences, about a quarter of them seen only once. The sample was blood, either unsorted or a sorted T cell fraction (not recorded which). The receptors shown here come from a male donor with ankylosing spondylitis or in good health (not recorded which).

This clonotype occurred a few times. The V and J genes are TRBV10-3 and TRBJ2-3, with TRBD2 identical over 10 bases. J was trimmed by 1 base and V by 4 bases; bases with no gene match: 14. The CDR3 consists of 19 residues. Germline CDR1 and CDR2: ENHRY and SYGVKD. In nucleotides, the CDR3 is TGTGCCATCAGTGGAGGGGCTAGCGGGAGCGGGCGGCGCACAGATACGCAGTATTTT. This gives the protein CAISGGASGSGRRTDTQYF.

CDR3 DNA sequence: TGCAGCGTTGAAAGGATCTCTGGGGCCAACGTCCTGACTTTC. Amino acid sequence: CSVERISGANVLTF. The rearrangement uses TRBV29-1 and TRBJ2-6; D is unresolved. The CDR3 is 14 amino acids. Germline V gives CDR1 SQVTM, CDR2 ANQGSEA. Trimming shortened V by 2 bases and J by 0 bases, and 5 bases separated the two germline ends.

This clonotype has a count of ten or more. This rearrangement joins TRBV5-1 to TRBJ1-4; 7 bases align to TRBD1. V shed 2 bases and J 4 bases; nucleotides not matched to a gene: 5. The CDR3 runs 15 residues. Germline V lookup: CDR1 SGHRS, CDR2 YFSETQ. CDR3: CASSFGDRRNEKLFF. The CDR3 nucleotides read TGCGCCAGCAGCTTTGGGGACAGACGTAATGAAAAACTGTTTTTT.

This clonotype was seen at least ten times. The gene calls are TRBV5-1 and TRBJ2-7; 8 nucleotides line up with TRBD1. J was trimmed by 1 base and V by 4 bases; bases with no gene match: 4. The germline V gene has CDR1 SGHRS and CDR2 YFSETQ. This CDR3 region has 14 residues. In DNA form, the CDR3 reads TGCGCCAGCAGCCATGGACAGGGTTCCTACGAGCAGTACTTC. Encoded protein: CASSHGQGSYEQYF.

There are many counts of this clonotype. The V call is TRBV4-3, the J call TRBJ2-1; D unresolved. Between the trimmed V and J ends, which lost 1 base and 6 bases, there was a span of 10 bases. Germline loops: CDR1 LGHNA, CDR2 YSLEER. The CDR3 contains 14 residues. CDR3 residues: CASSQGWGGNEQFF. The CDR3 coding sequence is TGCGCCAGCAGCCAAGGCTGGGGTGGCAATGAGCAGTTCTTC.

J is TRBJ2-1 and V is TRBV29-1; 8 bases align to TRBD2. CDR3 length equals 14 residues. The V segment lost 7 bases and the J segment 2 bases; nucleotides outside the gene matches: 7. Germline CDR1 reads SQVTM; CDR2 reads ANQGSEA. The CDR3, as DNA: TGCAGCGCCTTGCGGGAGGTGGCCTACAATGAGCAGTTCTTC. Translating gives CSALREVAYNEQFF.

Concerning this clonotype: This could be a read error, since a much larger clone is one nucleotide away. The rearrangement uses TRBV19 and TRBJ2-1, with TRBD2 identical over 8 bases. This CDR3 spans 17 amino acids. The germline CDR1 and CDR2 sequences are LNHDA and SQIVND (reference sequence). The CDR3: CASSIRRTTSAHNKQFF. The CDR3 DNA reads as TGTGCCAGTAGTATCCGCAGGACGACTAGCGCCCACAATAAGCAGTTCTTC.

The genes are TRBV10-2 and TRBJ2-2; maybe TRBD2 (5 bases). This CDR3 spans 12 amino acids. V dropped 8 bases and J dropped 6 bases, with 10 bases sitting between them. Germline V CDR1 and CDR2: WSHSY, SAAADI. CDR3: CASRAGPGELFF. The CDR3 DNA sequence: TGCGCCAGCCGTGCGGGCCCCGGGGAGCTGTTTTTT.

Only a few counts were recorded for this clonotype. This chain links TRBV29-1 with TRBJ2-1; TRBD2 might be the D (6 bases). CDR3 size: 16 residues. With 3 bases removed from V and 0 bases from J, the gap between germline ends came to 15 bases. Germline V gene data show CDR1 as SQVTM and CDR2 as ANQGSEA. This CDR3 is CSVEDLAASSYNEQFF. The CDR3 DNA sequence: TGCAGCGTTGAGGACTTAGCGGCTAGCTCCTACAATGAGCAGTTCTTC.